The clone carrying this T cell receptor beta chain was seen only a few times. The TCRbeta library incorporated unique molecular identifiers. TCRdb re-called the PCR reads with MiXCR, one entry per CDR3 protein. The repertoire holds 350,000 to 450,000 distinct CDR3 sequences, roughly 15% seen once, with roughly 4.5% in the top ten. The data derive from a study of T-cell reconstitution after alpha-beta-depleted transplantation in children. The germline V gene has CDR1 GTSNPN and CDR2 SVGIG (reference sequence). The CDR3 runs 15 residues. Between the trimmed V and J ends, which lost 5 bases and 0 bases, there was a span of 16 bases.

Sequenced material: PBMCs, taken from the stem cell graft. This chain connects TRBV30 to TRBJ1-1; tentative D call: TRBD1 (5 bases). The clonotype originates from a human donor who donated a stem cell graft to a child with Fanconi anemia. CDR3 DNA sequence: TGTGCCTGGGGTGAAACACAGGTCATGAACACTGAAGCTTTCTTT. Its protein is CAWGETQVMNTEAFF.